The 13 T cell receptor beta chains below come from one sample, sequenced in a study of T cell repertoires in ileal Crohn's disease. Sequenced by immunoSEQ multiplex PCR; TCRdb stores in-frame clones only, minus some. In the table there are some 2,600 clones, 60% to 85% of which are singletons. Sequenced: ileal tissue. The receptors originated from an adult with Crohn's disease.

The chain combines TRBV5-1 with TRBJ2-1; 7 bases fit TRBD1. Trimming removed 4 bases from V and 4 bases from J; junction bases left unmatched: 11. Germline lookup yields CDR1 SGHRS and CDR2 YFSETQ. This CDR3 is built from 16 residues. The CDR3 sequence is CASSLDRVFVYNEQFF. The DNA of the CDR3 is TGCGCCAGCAGCCTAGACAGGGTCTTCGTATACAATGAGCAGTTCTTC.

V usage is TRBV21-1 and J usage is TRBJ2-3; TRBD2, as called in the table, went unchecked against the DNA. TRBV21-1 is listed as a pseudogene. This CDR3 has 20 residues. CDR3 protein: CASSTLWGLAGGVSTDTQYF. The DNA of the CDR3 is TGTGCCAGCAGCACTCTCTGGGGACTAGCGGGGGGGGTTAGCACAGATACGCAGTATTTT.

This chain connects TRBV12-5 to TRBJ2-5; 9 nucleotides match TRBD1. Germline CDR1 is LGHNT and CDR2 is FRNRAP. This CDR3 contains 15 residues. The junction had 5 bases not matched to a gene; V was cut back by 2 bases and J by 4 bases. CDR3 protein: CASGLKGTGIETQYF. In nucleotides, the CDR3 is TGTGCTAGTGGTTTGAAAGGGACAGGGATAGAGACCCAGTACTTC. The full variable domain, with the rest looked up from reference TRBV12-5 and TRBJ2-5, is DARVTQTPRHKVTEMGQEVTMRCQPILGHNTVFWYRQTMMQGLELLAYFRNRAPLDDSGMPKDRFSAEMPDATLATLKIQPSEPRDSAVYFCASGLKGTGIETQYFGPGTRLLVL.

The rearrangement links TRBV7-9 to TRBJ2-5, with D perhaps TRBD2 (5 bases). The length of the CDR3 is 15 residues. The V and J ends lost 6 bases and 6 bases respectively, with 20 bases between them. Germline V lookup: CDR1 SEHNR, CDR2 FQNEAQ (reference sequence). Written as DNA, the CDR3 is TGTGCCAGCAGGTCTGAAGAACTAGGAAGAAAGACCCAGTACTTC. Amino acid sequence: CASRSEELGRKTQYF.

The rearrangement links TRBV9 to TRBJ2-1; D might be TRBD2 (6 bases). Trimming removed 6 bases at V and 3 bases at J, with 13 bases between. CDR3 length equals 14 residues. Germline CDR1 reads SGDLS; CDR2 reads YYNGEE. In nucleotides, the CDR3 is TGTGCCAGCACCCGGGGGTTTGGCTACAATGAGCAGTTCTTC. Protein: CASTRGFGYNEQFF.

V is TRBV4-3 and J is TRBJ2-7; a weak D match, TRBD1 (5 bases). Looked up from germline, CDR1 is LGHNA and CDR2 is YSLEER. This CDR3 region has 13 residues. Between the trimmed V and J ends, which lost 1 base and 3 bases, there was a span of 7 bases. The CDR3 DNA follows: TGCGCCAGCAGCCAAGGAACAGGCTACGAGCAGTACTTC. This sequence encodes CASSQGTGYEQYF.

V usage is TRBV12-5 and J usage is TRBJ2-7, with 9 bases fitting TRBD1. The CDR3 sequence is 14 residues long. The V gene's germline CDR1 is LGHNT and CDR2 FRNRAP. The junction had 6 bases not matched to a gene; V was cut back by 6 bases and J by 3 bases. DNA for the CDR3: TGTGCTAGTGGCCTGGGACAGGGTGTCTACGAGCAGTACTTC. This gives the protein CASGLGQGVYEQYF.

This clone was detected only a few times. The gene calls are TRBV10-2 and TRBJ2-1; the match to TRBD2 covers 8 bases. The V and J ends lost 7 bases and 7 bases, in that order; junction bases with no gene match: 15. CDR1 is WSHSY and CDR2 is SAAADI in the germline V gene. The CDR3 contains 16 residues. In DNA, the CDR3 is TGCGCCAGCAACCGAAATCCAATTAGCGGGATTAATGAGCAGTTCTTC. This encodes CASNRNPISGINEQFF.

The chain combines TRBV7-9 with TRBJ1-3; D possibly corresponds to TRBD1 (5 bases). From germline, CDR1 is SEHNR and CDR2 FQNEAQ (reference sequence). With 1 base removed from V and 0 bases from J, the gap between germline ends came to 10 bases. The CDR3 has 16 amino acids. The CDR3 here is CASSLGQPHSGNTIYF. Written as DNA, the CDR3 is TGTGCCAGCAGCTTAGGACAGCCCCACTCTGGAAACACCATATATTTT.

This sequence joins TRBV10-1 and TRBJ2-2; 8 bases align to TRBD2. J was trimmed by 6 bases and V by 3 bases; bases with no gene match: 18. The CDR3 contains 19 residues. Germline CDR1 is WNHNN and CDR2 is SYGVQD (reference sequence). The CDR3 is CASSDPITGPAGESGELFF. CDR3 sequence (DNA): TGCGCCAGCAGTGACCCCATAACAGGCCCAGCGGGGGAGTCCGGGGAGCTGTTTTTT.

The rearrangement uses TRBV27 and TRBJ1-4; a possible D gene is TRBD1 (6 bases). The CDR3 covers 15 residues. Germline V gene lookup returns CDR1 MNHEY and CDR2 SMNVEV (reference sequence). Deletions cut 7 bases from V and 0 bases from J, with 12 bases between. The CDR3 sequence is CASKPRQATNEKLFF. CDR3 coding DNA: TGTGCCAGCAAACCCCGACAGGCAACTAATGAAAAACTGTTTTTT.

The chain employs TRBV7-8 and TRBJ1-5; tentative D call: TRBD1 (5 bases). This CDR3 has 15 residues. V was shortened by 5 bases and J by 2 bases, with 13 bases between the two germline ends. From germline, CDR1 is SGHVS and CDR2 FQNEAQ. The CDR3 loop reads CASSPWGRGNQPQHF. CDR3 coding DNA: TGTGCCAGCAGCCCTTGGGGCAGGGGCAATCAGCCCCAGCATTTT.

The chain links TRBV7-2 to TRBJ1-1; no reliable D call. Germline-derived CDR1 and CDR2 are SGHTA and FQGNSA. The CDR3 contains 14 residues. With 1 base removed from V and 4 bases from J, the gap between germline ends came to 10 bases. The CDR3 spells CASSLVGGGTEAFF. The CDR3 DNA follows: TGTGCCAGCAGCTTAGTAGGAGGAGGCACTGAAGCTTTCTTT. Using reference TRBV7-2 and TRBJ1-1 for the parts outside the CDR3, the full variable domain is GAGVSQSPSNKVTEKGKDVELRCDPISGHTALYWYRQSLGQGLEFLIYFQGNSAPDKSGLPSDRFSAERTGGSVSTLTIQRTQQEDSAVYLCASSLVGGGTEAFFGQGTRLTVV.